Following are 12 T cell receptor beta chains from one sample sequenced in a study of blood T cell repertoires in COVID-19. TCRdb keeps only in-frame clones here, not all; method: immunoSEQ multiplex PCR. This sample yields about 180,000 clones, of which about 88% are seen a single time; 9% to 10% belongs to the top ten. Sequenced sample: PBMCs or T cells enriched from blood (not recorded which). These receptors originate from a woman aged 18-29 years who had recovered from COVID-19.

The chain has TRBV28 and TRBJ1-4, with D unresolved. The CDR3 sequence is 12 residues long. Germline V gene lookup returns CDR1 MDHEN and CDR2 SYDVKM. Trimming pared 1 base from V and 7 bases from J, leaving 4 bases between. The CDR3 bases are TGTGCCAGCAGTTTATCGAGTGAAAAACTGTTTTTT. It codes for CASSLSSEKLFF.

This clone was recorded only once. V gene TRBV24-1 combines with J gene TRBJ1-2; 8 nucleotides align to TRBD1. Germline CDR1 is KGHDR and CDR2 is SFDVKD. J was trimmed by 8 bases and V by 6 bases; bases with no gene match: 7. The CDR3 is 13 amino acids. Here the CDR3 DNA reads TGTGCCACCAGTAATCAGGGGGCTCAAGGCTACACCTTC. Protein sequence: CATSNQGAQGYTF.

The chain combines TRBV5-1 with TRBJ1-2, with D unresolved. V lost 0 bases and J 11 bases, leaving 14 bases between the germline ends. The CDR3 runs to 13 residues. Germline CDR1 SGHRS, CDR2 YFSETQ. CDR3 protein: CASSLDSFGSYTF. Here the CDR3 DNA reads TGCGCCAGCAGCTTGGACAGCTTCGGGAGTTACACCTTC.

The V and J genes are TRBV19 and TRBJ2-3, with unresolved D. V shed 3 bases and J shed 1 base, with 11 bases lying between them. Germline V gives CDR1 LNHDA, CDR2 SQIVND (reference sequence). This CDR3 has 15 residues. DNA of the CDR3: TGTGCCAGTAGTATCAGATACCTTGGCACAGATACGCAGTATTTT. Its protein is CASSIRYLGTDTQYF. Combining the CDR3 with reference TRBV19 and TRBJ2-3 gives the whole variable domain DGGITQSPKYLFRKEGQNVTLSCEQNLNHDAMYWYRQDPGQGLRLIYYSQIVNDFQKGDIAEGYSVSREKKESFPLTVTSAQKNPTAFYLCASSIRYLGTDTQYFGPGTRLTVL.

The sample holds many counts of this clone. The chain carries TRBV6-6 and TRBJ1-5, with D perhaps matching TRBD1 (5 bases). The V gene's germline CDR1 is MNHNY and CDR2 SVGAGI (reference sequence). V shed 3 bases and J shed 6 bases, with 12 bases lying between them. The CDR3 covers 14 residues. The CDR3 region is CASSYGQGSQPQHF. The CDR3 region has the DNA TGTGCCAGCAGTTATGGGCAGGGTAGTCAGCCCCAGCATTTT.

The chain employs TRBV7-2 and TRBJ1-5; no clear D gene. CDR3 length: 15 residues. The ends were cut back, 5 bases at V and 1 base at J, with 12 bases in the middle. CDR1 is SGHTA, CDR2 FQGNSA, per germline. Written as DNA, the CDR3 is TGTGCCAGCAGCCGTGGGCGGGAGAGCAATCAGCCCCAGCATTTT. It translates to CASSRGRESNQPQHF.

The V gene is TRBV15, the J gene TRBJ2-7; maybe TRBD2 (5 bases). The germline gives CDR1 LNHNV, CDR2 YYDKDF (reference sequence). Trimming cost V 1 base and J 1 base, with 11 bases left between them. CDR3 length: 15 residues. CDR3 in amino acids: CATSRGHGRSYEQYF. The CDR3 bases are TGTGCCACCAGCAGAGGCCATGGGAGATCCTACGAGCAGTACTTC.

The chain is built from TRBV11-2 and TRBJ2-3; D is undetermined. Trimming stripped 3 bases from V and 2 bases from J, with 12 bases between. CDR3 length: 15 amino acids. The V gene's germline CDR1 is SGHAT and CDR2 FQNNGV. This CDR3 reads CASSFARLFTDTQYF. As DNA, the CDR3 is TGTGCCAGCAGCTTTGCCAGACTCTTCACAGATACGCAGTATTTT.

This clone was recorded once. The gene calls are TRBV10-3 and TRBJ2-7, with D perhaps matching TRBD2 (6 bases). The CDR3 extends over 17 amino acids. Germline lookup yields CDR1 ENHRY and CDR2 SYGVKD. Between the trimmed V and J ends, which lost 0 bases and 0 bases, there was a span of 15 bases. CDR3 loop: CAISESAGTASSYEQYF. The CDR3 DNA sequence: TGTGCCATCAGTGAGTCTGCGGGGACGGCGAGCTCCTACGAGCAGTACTTC.

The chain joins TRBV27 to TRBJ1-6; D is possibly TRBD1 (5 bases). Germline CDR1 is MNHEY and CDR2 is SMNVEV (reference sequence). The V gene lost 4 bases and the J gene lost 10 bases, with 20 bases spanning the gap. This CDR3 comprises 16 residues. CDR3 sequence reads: CASSYRQTEVQSPLHF. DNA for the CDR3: TGTGCCAGCAGTTACAGACAGACTGAAGTCCAGTCACCCCTCCACTTT.

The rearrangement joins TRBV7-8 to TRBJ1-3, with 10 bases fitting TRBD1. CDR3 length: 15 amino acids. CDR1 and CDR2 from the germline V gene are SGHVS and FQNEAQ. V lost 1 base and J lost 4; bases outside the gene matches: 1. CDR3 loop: CASSLGDRGGNTIYF. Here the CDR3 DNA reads TGTGCCAGCAGCTTAGGGGACAGGGGAGGAAACACCATATATTTT.

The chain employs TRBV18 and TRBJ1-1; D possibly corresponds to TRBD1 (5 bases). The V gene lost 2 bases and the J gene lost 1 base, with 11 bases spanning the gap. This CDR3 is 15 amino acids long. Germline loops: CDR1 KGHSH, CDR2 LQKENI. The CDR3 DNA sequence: TGTGCCAGCTCACCAGGGGGGGAGAGGAACACTGAAGCTTTCTTT. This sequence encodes CASSPGGERNTEAFF. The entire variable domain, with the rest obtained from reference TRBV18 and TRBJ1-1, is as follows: NAGVMQNPRHLVRRRGQEARLRCSPMKGHSHVYWYRQLPEEGLKFMVYLQKENIIDESGMPKERFSAEFPKEGPSILRIQQVVRGDSAAYFCASSPGGERNTEAFFGQGTRLTVV.